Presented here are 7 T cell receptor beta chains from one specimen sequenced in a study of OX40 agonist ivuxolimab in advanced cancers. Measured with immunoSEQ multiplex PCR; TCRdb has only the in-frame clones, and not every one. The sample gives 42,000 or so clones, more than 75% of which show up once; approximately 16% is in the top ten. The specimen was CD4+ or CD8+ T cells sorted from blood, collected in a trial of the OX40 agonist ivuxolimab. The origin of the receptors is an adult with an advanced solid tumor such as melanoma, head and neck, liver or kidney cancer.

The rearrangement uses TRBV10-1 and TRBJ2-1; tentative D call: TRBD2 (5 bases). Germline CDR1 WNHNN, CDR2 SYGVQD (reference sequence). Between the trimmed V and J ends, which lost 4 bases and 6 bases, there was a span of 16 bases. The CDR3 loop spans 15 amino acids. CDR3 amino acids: CASSAATRAPNEQFF. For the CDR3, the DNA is TGCGCCAGCAGTGCGGCTACTAGGGCCCCCAATGAGCAGTTCTTC.

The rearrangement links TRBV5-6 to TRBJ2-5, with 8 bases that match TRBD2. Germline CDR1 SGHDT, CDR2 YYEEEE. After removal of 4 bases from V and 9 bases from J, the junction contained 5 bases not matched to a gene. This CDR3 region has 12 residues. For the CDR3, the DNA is TGTGCCAGCAGCGAGACAGCGGGGGCCCAGTACTTC. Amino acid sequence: CASSETAGAQYF. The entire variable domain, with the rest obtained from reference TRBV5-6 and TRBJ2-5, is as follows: DAGVTQSPTHLIKTRGQQVTLRCSPKSGHDTVSWYQQALGQGPQFIFQYYEEEERQRGNFPDRFSGHQFPNYSSELNVNALLLGDSALYLCASSETAGAQYFGPGTRLLVL.

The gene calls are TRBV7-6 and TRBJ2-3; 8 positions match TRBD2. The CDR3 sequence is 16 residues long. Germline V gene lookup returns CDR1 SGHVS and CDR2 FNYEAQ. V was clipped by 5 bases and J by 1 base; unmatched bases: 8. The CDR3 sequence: CASSPPAGAGTDTQYF. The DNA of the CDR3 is TGTGCCAGCAGCCCTCCAGCGGGAGCTGGCACAGATACGCAGTATTTT.

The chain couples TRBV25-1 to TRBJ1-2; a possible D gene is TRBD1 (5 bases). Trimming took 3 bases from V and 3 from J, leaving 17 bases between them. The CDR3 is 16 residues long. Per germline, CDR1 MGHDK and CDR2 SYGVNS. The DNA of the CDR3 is TGTGCCAGCAGTGACCTTAGGAGAGGGGAGCACTATGGCTACACCTTC. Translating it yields CASSDLRRGEHYGYTF.

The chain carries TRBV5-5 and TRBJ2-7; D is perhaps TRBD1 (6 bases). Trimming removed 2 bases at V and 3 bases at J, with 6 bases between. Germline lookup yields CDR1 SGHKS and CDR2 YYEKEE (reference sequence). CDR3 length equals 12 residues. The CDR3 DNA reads TGTGCCAGCAGCTTAGGGGGCTACGAGCAGTACTTC. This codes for CASSLGGYEQYF. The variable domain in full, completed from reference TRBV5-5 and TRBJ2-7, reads DAGVTQSPTHLIKTRGQQVTLRCSPISGHKSVSWYQQVLGQGPQFIFQYYEKEERGRGNFPDRFSARQFPNYSSELNVNALLLGDSALYLCASSLGGYEQYFGPGTRLTVT.

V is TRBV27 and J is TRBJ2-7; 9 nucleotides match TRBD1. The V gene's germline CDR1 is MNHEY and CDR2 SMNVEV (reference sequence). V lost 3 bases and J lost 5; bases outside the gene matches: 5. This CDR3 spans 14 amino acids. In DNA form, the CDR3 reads TGTGCCAGCAGTTTTGGGACAGGGTACAACGAGCAGTACTTC. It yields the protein CASSFGTGYNEQYF.

The CDR3: CASSLQGPYYEQYF. The CDR3, as DNA: TGTGCCAGCAGCTTGCAGGGGCCCTACTACGAGCAGTACTTC. The rearrangement links TRBV5-6 to TRBJ2-7; D might be TRBD1 (6 bases). The CDR3 loop spans 14 amino acids. V shed 1 base and J shed 3 bases, with 11 bases lying between them. The germline V gene has CDR1 SGHDT and CDR2 YYEEEE.